The rows below give T cell receptor beta chains drawn from one sample of a study of blood T cells in healthy people across ages. TCRdb reanalysed the 5' RACE reads using MiXCR and keeps one entry per CDR3 protein. The data contain fewer than 800,000 distinct CDR3 sequences, around 32% of them singletons. The source material was blood. Receptors were obtained from a woman older than 75 in good health. CDR3s include the opening cysteine and the closing phenylalanine or tryptophan.

v_gene	j_gene	CDR3aa
TRBV28	TRBJ1-2	CASRITGQGAYGYTF
TRBV20-1	TRBJ1-5	CSAPQGLLGGNQPQHF
TRBV7-2	TRBJ2-3	CASSRPAGSGWDTQYF
TRBV15	TRBJ1-2	CATSSGLSTVGYGYTF
TRBV9	TRBJ2-7	CASSVGQGQQYF
TRBV20-1	TRBJ2-4	CSARPPSGTMAYGQYF
TRBV12-3/TRBV12-4	TRBJ2-3	CASSRQAGGPHTQYF
TRBV7-2	TRBJ2-1	CASSPHRDNEQFF
TRBV5-1	TRBJ2-3	CASSYAGSTDTQYF
TRBV20-1	TRBJ2-2	CSADLRTSGGNTGELFF
TRBV5-6	TRBJ1-2	CASSLGGGPGNYGYTF
TRBV6-2/TRBV6-3	TRBJ1-2	CASSARVSSNYGYTF
TRBV5-1	TRBJ2-7	CASSWAGVSAYEQYF
TRBV5-1	TRBJ2-3	CASRGRQVTDTQYF
TRBV7-6	TRBJ2-7	CASSLADGGAYEQYF
TRBV30	TRBJ1-2	CAWSGRGRRDGYTF
TRBV20-1	TRBJ2-2	CSARDRHQNTGELFF
TRBV5-1	TRBJ2-3	CASGTSDTDTQYF
TRBV7-9	TRBJ1-4	CASSHIKEQEKLFF
TRBV2	TRBJ2-1	CASSESMTGSREQFF
TRBV9	TRBJ2-2	CASSVVAGGTGELFF
TRBV20-1	TRBJ1-1	CSAQDAEAFF
TRBV7-9	TRBJ1-3	CASSPSPGNTIYF
TRBV20-1	TRBJ2-5	CSASSPPTQYF
TRBV2	TRBJ2-1	CASNRDRASYNEQFF
TRBV20-1	TRBJ1-5	CSAGATGAPNQPQHF
TRBV5-1	TRBJ2-2	CASSLSGVPGELFF
TRBV6-6	TRBJ1-2	CASSYLTGPGGYTF
TRBV7-9	TRBJ2-7	CASSPQGSQREQYF
TRBV7-9	TRBJ2-5	CASSSGPGLQETQYF
TRBV27	TRBJ1-2	CASRFSGGPYGYTF
TRBV7-2	TRBJ2-7	CASRQSGHEQYF
TRBV6-2/TRBV6-3	TRBJ1-2	CASSHSGTQTTNTF
TRBV20-1	TRBJ2-7	CSAKRQGFYYEQYF
TRBV5-1	TRBJ2-1	CASAKGTSGTSEQFF
TRBV5-1	TRBJ2-3	CASSLGRTGTQYF
TRBV6-5	TRBJ2-7	CASSYSWFGRYNEQYF
TRBV6-5	TRBJ2-7	CASSPRDGEQYF
TRBV28	TRBJ2-3	CASIGFDRGVDTQYF
TRBV20-1	TRBJ2-7	CSALGAGGDYEQYF
TRBV20-1	TRBJ1-6	CSAAFGVGVGNSPLHF
TRBV20-1	TRBJ1-4	CSAMTGDLNGKLFF
TRBV5-1	TRBJ2-7	CASSRRTGGYEQYF
TRBV6-6	TRBJ2-1	CASSSPLGLDNEQFF
TRBV20-1	TRBJ2-7	CSASRQSQSYEQYF
TRBV11-2	TRBJ1-2	CASSLSTDLYGYTF
TRBV7-6	TRBJ1-4	CASSLANRESEKLFF
TRBV13	TRBJ2-5	CASSPQISANPQETQYF
TRBV9	TRBJ1-2	CASSAGDRVSFKYGYTF
TRBV6-1	TRBJ1-5	CASSEAIGGNQPQHF
TRBV5-1	TRBJ2-3	CASSLALGQFSTDTQYF
TRBV12-3/TRBV12-4	TRBJ1-2	CASSPGTGWSGYTF
TRBV27	TRBJ1-2	CASSSIDRAGYGYTF
TRBV20-1	TRBJ1-2	CSAGGRKGANYGYTF